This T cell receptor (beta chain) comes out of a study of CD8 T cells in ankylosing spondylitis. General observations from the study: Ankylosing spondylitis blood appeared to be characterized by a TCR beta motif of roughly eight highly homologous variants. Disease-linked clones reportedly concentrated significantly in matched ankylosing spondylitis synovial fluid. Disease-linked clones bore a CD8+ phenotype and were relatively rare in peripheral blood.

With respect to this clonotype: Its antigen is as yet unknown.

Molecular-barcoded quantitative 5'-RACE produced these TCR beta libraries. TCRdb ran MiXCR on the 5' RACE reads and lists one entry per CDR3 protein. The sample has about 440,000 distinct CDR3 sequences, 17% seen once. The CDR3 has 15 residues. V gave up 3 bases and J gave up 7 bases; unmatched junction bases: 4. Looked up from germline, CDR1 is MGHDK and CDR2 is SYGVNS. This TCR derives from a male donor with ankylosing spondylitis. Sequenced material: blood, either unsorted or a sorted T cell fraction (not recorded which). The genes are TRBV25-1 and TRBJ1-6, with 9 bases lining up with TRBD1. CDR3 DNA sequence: TGTGCCAGCAGTGAGCGGGACAGGGACAATTCACCCCTCCACTTT. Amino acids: CASSERDRDNSPLHF.